This T cell receptor (beta chain) derives from a study of T-cell reconstitution after alpha-beta-depleted transplantation in children. This sample's TCRbeta library carried unique molecular identifier barcodes. TCRdb ran MiXCR on the PCR reads and lists one entry per CDR3 protein. The sample yields roughly 200,000 distinct CDR3 sequences, approximately 10% seen once. CDR3 length equals 22 residues. This clonotype occurred a few times. The chain has TRBV5-2 and TRBJ2-3; the D call TRBD1 from the table was never checked on the DNA. TRBV5-2 counts as a pseudogene. The receptor was derived from a child less than two years old with acute myeloid leukemia, due to receive a stem cell transplant. The sample was PBMCs, taken before TCRalphabeta/CD19-depleted stem cell transplant. DNA for the CDR3: TGTGCCAGCAACTTACTTTGGGGGGCACCGAGAACGGGCGGGATAAGCACAGATACGCAGTATTTT. Translation gives CASNLLWGAPRTGGISTDTQYF.